What follows are 27 T cell receptor beta chains derived from one specimen sequenced in a study of T cell changes during pregnancy in multiple sclerosis. Produced via immunoSEQ multiplex PCR; TCRdb's table is partial and in-frame only. The table records some 66,000 clones, more than 85% of them present only once. The material was CD8+ T cells from peripheral blood mononuclear cells, obtained before pregnancy. These receptors came from a female donor with multiple sclerosis, enrolled in a pregnancy study.

This rearrangement joins TRBV5-1 to TRBJ2-5; D is perhaps TRBD2 (6 bases). CDR3 length: 14 residues. Germline assignment: CDR1 SGHRS and CDR2 YFSETQ. Trimming removed 4 bases from V and 2 bases from J, with 12 bases in between. The CDR3 nucleotides are TGCGCCAGCAGCGGGATGGGACTGCAAGAGACCCAGTACTTC. Protein product: CASSGMGLQETQYF.

J is TRBJ2-7 and V is TRBV13, with 7 bases lining up with TRBD2. Germline CDR1 reads PRHDT; CDR2 reads FYEKMQ (reference sequence). The CDR3 contains 15 residues. The ends lost 2 bases at V and 3 bases at J; junction bases unmatched: 7. Here the CDR3 DNA reads TGTGCCAGCAGCTTAATCGGCACTAGCGACTACGAGCAGTACTTC. This encodes CASSLIGTSDYEQYF.

The V and J genes are TRBV5-6 and TRBJ1-2; 8 bases match TRBD1. Germline V CDR1 and CDR2: SGHDT, YYEEEE. The V segment lost 4 bases and the J segment 6 bases; nucleotides outside the gene matches: 5. The CDR3 has 13 residues. The CDR3 loop is CASSPDRVDGYTF. The CDR3 DNA follows: TGTGCCAGCAGCCCGGACAGGGTGGATGGCTACACCTTC.

In its sample, this clone was seen a few times. V gene TRBV4-2 combines with J gene TRBJ2-7; the D gene is possibly TRBD2 (7 bases). Trimming pared 1 base from V and 6 bases from J, leaving 13 bases between. This CDR3 is built from 14 residues. Looked up from germline, CDR1 is LGHNA and CDR2 is YNFKEQ. CDR3 in DNA: TGTGCCAGCAGCCAAGGGGCGGGGGCGGCCGAGCAGTACTTC. Amino acids: CASSQGAGAAEQYF.

The chain employs TRBV13 and TRBJ2-1; D gene uncertain. The CDR3 contains 14 residues. Germline CDR1 and CDR2: PRHDT and FYEKMQ (reference sequence). V lost 4 bases to trimming and J lost 9 bases, with 16 bases between them. The CDR3 here is CASSSSSSISEQFF. CDR3 nucleotide sequence: TGTGCCAGCAGCTCCTCGTCCTCCATTAGTGAGCAGTTCTTC.

This chain connects TRBV5-3 to TRBJ2-1, with TRBD2 identical over 8 bases. TRBV5-3 is given ORF status, its function remaining uncertain. V dropped 4 bases and J dropped 8; count of bases not matched to a gene: 14. The CDR3 length is 16 residues. The chain's CDR3 is CARSIPGLVVGHEQFF. The CDR3 nucleotides are TGTGCCAGAAGCATTCCGGGACTAGTCGTTGGCCATGAGCAGTTCTTC.

The chain has TRBV11-2 and TRBJ2-1; tentatively, D is TRBD2 (5 bases). This CDR3 has 13 amino acids. V lost 2 bases, J lost 3 bases, and 5 bases lay in between. CDR1 SGHAT and CDR2 FQNNGV come from the germline V gene. The CDR3 here is CASSLTSYNEQFF. As DNA, the CDR3 is TGTGCCAGCAGCTTAACTAGCTACAATGAGCAGTTCTTC.

The CDR3 coding sequence is TGTGCCAGCTTTCGTAGCGGGGGAGATCTCAGCGAGCAGTACTTC. Protein sequence: CASFRSGGDLSEQYF. The chain uses TRBV5-6 and TRBJ2-7, with 9 bases identical to TRBD2. Germline-derived CDR1 and CDR2 are SGHDT and YYEEEE. The CDR3 is 15 residues long. Trimming cost V 7 bases and J 6 bases; bases outside gene matches: 14.

This clone showed up just a few times. The chain joins TRBV5-1 to TRBJ1-1; tentative D call: TRBD1 (5 bases). V lost 4 bases to trimming and J lost 2 bases, with 21 bases between them. The germline V gene encodes CDR1 SGHRS and CDR2 YFSETQ. The CDR3 has 17 amino acids. CDR3 sequence: CASSVLDVGGSNTEAFF. The CDR3 bases are TGCGCCAGCAGCGTGCTAGATGTCGGGGGATCTAACACTGAAGCTTTCTTT.

This chain links TRBV5-8 with TRBJ2-1; the D gene is possibly TRBD2 (5 bases). The ends were cut back, 2 bases at V and 8 bases at J, with 14 bases in the middle. This CDR3 region has 14 residues. Germline V lookup: CDR1 SGHTS, CDR2 YDEGEE. The CDR3 DNA follows: TGTGCCAGCAGCTTAGTGACGGGGTGGGATGAGCAGTTCTTC. It translates to CASSLVTGWDEQFF.

CDR3 in DNA: TGTGCCATCCCCCTCGGGGGGAGGACCGGGGAGCTGTTTTTT. This sequence encodes CAIPLGGRTGELFF. V and J are TRBV2 and TRBJ2-2; 7 nucleotides match TRBD2. Losses at the gene ends were 10 bases for V and 5 bases for J; bases not matched to a gene: 10. The CDR3 consists of 14 residues. From germline, CDR1 is SNHLY and CDR2 FYNNEI.

The chain has TRBV6-5 and TRBJ1-2, with 8 bases that match TRBD1. V trimming: 7 bases; J trimming: 4 bases; junction bases outside the gene matches: 8. Germline assignment: CDR1 MNHEY and CDR2 SVGAGI. The CDR3 contains 14 residues. CDR3 nucleotides: TGTGCCAGCACCAGGGGACAGGACGGCTATGGCTACACCTTC. The encoded protein is CASTRGQDGYGYTF.

This clone is a singleton in its sample. V gene TRBV19 combines with J gene TRBJ1-1; D possibly corresponds to TRBD1 (5 bases). V shed 4 bases and J shed 8 bases, with 5 bases lying between them. The CDR3 has 10 amino acids. Per germline, CDR1 LNHDA and CDR2 SQIVND (reference sequence). The CDR3 loop reads CASSNREAFF. The CDR3 DNA is TGTGCCAGTAGTAACAGGGAAGCTTTCTTT.

This sequence joins TRBV7-2 and TRBJ1-4, with 7 positions matching TRBD1. Trimming at V came to 1 base and at J to 5 bases, leaving 7 bases not matched to a gene. This CDR3 has 16 residues. From germline, CDR1 is SGHTA and CDR2 FQGNSA. The CDR3 spells CASSLVPGQINEKLFF. CDR3 sequence (DNA): TGTGCCAGCAGCTTAGTCCCGGGACAGATAAATGAAAAACTGTTTTTT. Supplemented by reference TRBV7-2 and TRBJ1-4, the full variable domain reads GAGVSQSPSNKVTEKGKDVELRCDPISGHTALYWYRQSLGQGLEFLIYFQGNSAPDKSGLPSDRFSAERTGGSVSTLTIQRTQQEDSAVYLCASSLVPGQINEKLFFGSGTQLSVL.

The rearrangement joins TRBV7-9 to TRBJ2-1; no firm D call. Germline V lookup: CDR1 SEHNR, CDR2 FQNEAQ (reference sequence). V lost 5 bases to trimming and J lost 3 bases, with 8 bases between them. The CDR3 spans 13 residues. CDR3 residues: CASSRISYNEQFF. The CDR3 nucleotides are TGTGCCAGCAGCCGTATTAGCTACAATGAGCAGTTCTTC.

J is TRBJ2-3 and V is TRBV15; 13 bases agree with TRBD2. Germline V gene data show CDR1 as LNHNV and CDR2 as YYDKDF (reference sequence). The CDR3 length is 18 residues. J was trimmed by 5 bases and V by 0 bases; bases with no gene match: 8. CDR3 region: CATSRDRTSGGAKDTQYF. CDR3 in DNA: TGTGCCACCAGCAGAGATAGAACTAGCGGGGGGGCCAAAGATACGCAGTATTTT.

The chain employs TRBV9 and TRBJ2-7; D perhaps matches TRBD2 (6 bases). This CDR3 contains 13 residues. Deletions cut 4 bases from V and 6 bases from J, with 14 bases between. CDR1 SGDLS and CDR2 YYNGEE come from the germline V gene. CDR3 DNA sequence: TGTGCCAGCAGCCCTAGTGGGCGGGGCGAGCAGTACTTC. This translates into CASSPSGRGEQYF.

The CDR3 region is CASSPAGLGLRDTQYF. CDR3 nucleotide sequence: TGTGCCAGCAGCCCGGCGGGACTAGGGCTGAGAGATACGCAGTATTTT. The chain employs TRBV13 and TRBJ2-3; TRBD2 aligns across 8 bases. This CDR3 has 16 amino acids. V trimming: 5 bases; J trimming: 5 bases; junction bases outside the gene matches: 12. CDR1 PRHDT and CDR2 FYEKMQ come from the germline V gene (reference sequence).

This clone was counted a few times. The chain uses TRBV7-9 and TRBJ1-1; TRBD1 matches at 11 bases. This CDR3 has 13 residues. Germline loops: CDR1 SEHNR, CDR2 FQNEAQ (reference sequence). J lost 5 bases, V lost 6 bases, and 2 bases had no gene match. Here the CDR3 reads CASRGQGETEAFF. The CDR3 nucleotides read TGTGCCAGCAGGGGACAGGGGGAGACTGAAGCTTTCTTT.

The rearrangement uses TRBV11-2 and TRBJ1-2; no firm D call. V was cut by 3 bases and J by 8 bases, with 7 bases left in between. Germline lookup yields CDR1 SGHAT and CDR2 FQNNGV. This CDR3 contains 11 residues. The DNA of the CDR3 is TGTGCCAGCAGCTTCGAGGGAGGCTACACCTTC. As protein: CASSFEGGYTF.

The rearrangement joins TRBV2 to TRBJ1-2; D uncertain. Germline CDR1 reads SNHLY; CDR2 reads FYNNEI. Trimming pared 1 base from V and 4 bases from J, leaving 10 bases between. There are 14 residues in the CDR3. CDR3 region: CASSEGRGIYGYTF. The DNA of the CDR3 is TGTGCCAGCAGTGAAGGTCGGGGAATCTATGGCTACACCTTC. Filled out from reference TRBV2 and TRBJ1-2, the complete variable domain reads EPEVTQTPSHQVTQMGQEVILRCVPISNHLYFYWYRQILGQKVEFLVSFYNNEISEKSEIFDDQFSVERPDGSNFTLKIRSTKLEDSAMYFCASSEGRGIYGYTFGSGTRLTVV.

This clone appeared a single time. The chain recombines TRBV7-9 with TRBJ2-7; maybe TRBD2 (7 bases). CDR3 length: 16 amino acids. CDR1 is SEHNR and CDR2 is FQNEAQ in the germline V gene (reference sequence). The V gene lost 6 bases and the J gene lost 5 bases, with 23 bases spanning the gap. Here the CDR3 DNA reads TGTGCCAGCAGTATCATAGGGGGGGTGGGGCCGGACGAGCAGTACTTC. Protein: CASSIIGGVGPDEQYF.

The rearrangement uses TRBV2 and TRBJ1-1, with 11 nucleotides matching TRBD1. The CDR3 sequence is 14 residues long. The germline V gene encodes CDR1 SNHLY and CDR2 FYNNEI. Trimming took 6 bases from V and 7 from J; bases not matched to a gene: 7. The CDR3 spells CASRTGQGVGEAFF. CDR3 bases: TGTGCCAGCAGAACGGGACAGGGGGTTGGTGAAGCTTTCTTT. Supplemented by reference TRBV2 and TRBJ1-1, the full variable domain reads EPEVTQTPSHQVTQMGQEVILRCVPISNHLYFYWYRQILGQKVEFLVSFYNNEISEKSEIFDDQFSVERPDGSNFTLKIRSTKLEDSAMYFCASRTGQGVGEAFFGQGTRLTVV.

The rearrangement links TRBV5-6 to TRBJ2-7; TRBD2 matches at 8 bases. The CDR3 totals 14 residues. CDR1 is SGHDT and CDR2 is YYEEEE in the germline V gene. V lost 6 bases to trimming and J lost 4 bases; unmatched junction nucleotides: 9. DNA for the CDR3: TGTGCCAGCACCCCTCAGGGCGGGGGGTACGAGCAGTACTTC. Translated, it gives CASTPQGGGYEQYF.

V is TRBV2 and J is TRBJ2-7; TRBD2 is a possible D gene (7 bases). V was clipped by 6 bases and J by 2 bases, with 17 bases between them. This CDR3 region has 15 residues. Germline V gene data show CDR1 as SNHLY and CDR2 as FYNNEI. The CDR3 DNA sequence: TGTGCCAGCAGGGGGGGGCAGGGGTTGCCCTACGAGCAGTACTTC. Translated: CASRGGQGLPYEQYF.

This clone has a handful of counts. J is TRBJ2-7 and V is TRBV2, with 8 positions matching TRBD2. CDR1 SNHLY and CDR2 FYNNEI come from the germline V gene. J lost 4 bases, V lost 6 bases, and 8 bases had no gene match. The CDR3 totals 14 residues. CDR3 loop: CASRQYGGGYEQYF. In nucleotides, the CDR3 is TGTGCCAGCAGACAATACGGGGGGGGTTACGAGCAGTACTTC.

V usage is TRBV19 and J usage is TRBJ2-5, with TRBD2 matching over 7 bases. The CDR3 runs 13 residues. CDR1 and CDR2 (germline): LNHDA, SQIVND (reference sequence). After removal of 3 bases from V and 3 bases from J, the junction contained 1 base not matched to a gene. CDR3 bases: TGTGCCAGTAGTATGGGAGGGGAAGAGACCCAGTACTTC. This encodes CASSMGGEETQYF.